Listed below are T cell receptor beta chains from one sample, sequenced in a study of shared clonotypes between healthy human individuals. Data came from immunoSEQ multiplex PCR; TCRdb stores just in-frame clones and leaves some out. The table lists about 2.1 million clones, around 95% of them singletons. Sequenced input: naive CD8+ T cells from PBMCs. All receptors derive from a man younger than 35 in good health. Some clones in this sample may be carry-over from other donors' samples. CDR3s include the opening cysteine and the closing phenylalanine or tryptophan. D genes are given only for firm matches. Not every row has a clone size; where given, it reads once, few, many or a size class.

abundance | j_gene | d_gene | v_gene | CDR3nt | CDR3aa
- | TRBJ1-1 | - | TRBV7-3 | TGTGCCAGCAGCCAATTTAGAGACACTGAAGCTTTCTTT | CASSQFRDTEAFF
once | TRBJ1-1 | - | TRBV29-1 | TGCAGCACAGACCGGGGCTCCCCTGAAGCTTTCTTT | CSTDRGSPEAFF
- | TRBJ1-2 | - | TRBV18 | TGTGCCAGCTCACCACCCGACAGCCCTGGGTATGGCTACACCTTC | CASSPPDSPGYGYTF
- | TRBJ1-2 | TRBD1 | TRBV9 | TGTGCCAGCAGCGTAGCAGGGGGTGAGGTCTCTGGCTACACCTTC | CASSVAGGEVSGYTF
once | TRBJ2-3 | - | TRBV7-8 | TGTGCCAGCAGCTTAGTCGGGCCGCAAGATACGCAGTATTTT | CASSLVGPQDTQYF
- | TRBJ1-1 | - | TRBV5-8 | TGTGCCAGCAGCCCCCACACTGAAGCTTTCTTT | CASSPHTEAFF
once | TRBJ2-7 | TRBD2 | TRBV2 | TGTGCCAGCAGTGCCTGGGGGGAGGGTGTCTACGAGCAGTACTTC | CASSAWGEGVYEQYF
- | TRBJ2-1 | TRBD2 | TRBV7-9 | TGTGCCAGCAGCTCAGGTAGTGGGTGGGAGGGCAATGAGCAGTTCTTC | CASSSGSGWEGNEQFF
once | TRBJ1-3 | - | TRBV7-2 | TGTGCCAGCTTTATAGGTTCTGGAAACACCATATATTTT | CASFIGSGNTIYF
- | TRBJ2-7 | - | TRBV28 | TGTGCCAGCAGTTTGGCCGGGAATTCCTACGAGCAGTACTTC | CASSLAGNSYEQYF
- | TRBJ1-2 | - | TRBV7-9 | TGTGCCAGCAGCCCCGCCCCCGGCTATGGCTACACCTTC | CASSPAPGYGYTF
- | TRBJ2-1 | TRBD2 | TRBV27 | TGTGCCAGCAGTTTAAGGCGGGGGGACTACAATGAGCAGTTCTTC | CASSLRRGDYNEQFF
- | TRBJ2-3 | - | TRBV4-2 | TGTGCCAGCAGCCAAGATTTGGCCACAGATACGCAGTATTTT | CASSQDLATDTQYF
- | TRBJ1-2 | - | TRBV7-9 | TGTGCCAGCAGCTTTGGTCGGGATGGCTACACCTTC | CASSFGRDGYTF
- | TRBJ2-7 | TRBD2 | TRBV7-3 | TGTGCCAGCAGCTTATCGGGCGGGGGCTACGAGCAGTACTTC | CASSLSGGGYEQYF
once | TRBJ2-3 | - | TRBV7-9 | TGTGCCAGCAGCCTAGACACCCAGCGTCGGGGCACAGATACGCAGTATTTT | CASSLDTQRRGTDTQYF
- | TRBJ2-1 | TRBD1 | TRBV7-9 | TGTGCCAGCAGCTCAGAGGGGGACAGGGGAGCCTACAATGAGCAGTTCTTC | CASSSEGDRGAYNEQFF
- | TRBJ2-5 | - | TRBV14 | TGTGCCAGCAGCCAAAGGGAGAGGAAGTACCAAGAGACCCAGTACTTC | CASSQRERKYQETQYF
- | TRBJ2-1 | - | TRBV4-3 | TGCGCCAGCAGCCAATCTCAGGGGCTAGGGTATGAGCAGTTCTTC | CASSQSQGLGYEQFF
- | TRBJ1-1 | TRBD1 | TRBV6-5 | TGTGCCAGCAGCCAGGGGGGTATCACTGAAGCTTTCTTT | CASSQGGITEAFF
- | TRBJ2-2 | - | TRBV27 | TGTGCCACCCCGGGCGCCGGGGAGCTGTTTTTT | CATPGAGELFF
- | TRBJ2-5 | - | TRBV28 | TGTGCCAGCAGTTTGTTCAGGGGCGCGACGGAGACCCAGTACTTC | CASSLFRGATETQYF
- | TRBJ2-4 | - | TRBV7-2 | TGTGCCAGCAGCTCACGCCTCAGTGGGGTAGTCAAAAACATTCAGTACTTC | CASSSRLSGVVKNIQYF
- | TRBJ2-7 | - | TRBV9 | TGTGCCAGCAGCGTGGGGAGTGGAGGGACCGCCTACGAGCAGTACTTC | CASSVGSGGTAYEQYF
- | TRBJ1-1 | - | TRBV25-1 | TGTGCCAGCAGTGAATGGTCGCGTGGGGGCCCTGAAGCTTTCTTT | CASSEWSRGGPEAFF
- | TRBJ1-2 | - | TRBV28 | TGTGCCAGCAGTTGGGCAGGGGCGCTTTCCTATGGCTACACCTTC | CASSWAGALSYGYTF
- | TRBJ2-7 | - | TRBV29-1 | TGCAGCGTTGAAGGGGCATCCCCTCAAATATACGAGCAGTACTTC | CSVEGASPQIYEQYF
once | TRBJ2-5 | TRBD2 | TRBV9 | TGTGCCAGCAGCGTCAGCAGCGGGAGCGGGGAGACCCAGTACTTC | CASSVSSGSGETQYF
once | TRBJ2-3 | - | TRBV7-3 | TGTGCCAGCAGCTTAAATATTAATGGGGGGAGTGACACAGATACGCAGTATTTT | CASSLNINGGSDTDTQYF
- | TRBJ2-2 | TRBD1 | TRBV7-6 | TGTGCCAGCAGCTTAGAGGCAGGGGGTTATACCGGGGAGCTGTTTTTT | CASSLEAGGYTGELFF
- | TRBJ2-5 | - | TRBV9 | TGTGCCAGCAGCACTTCGGAGACCCAGTACTTC | CASSTSETQYF
once | TRBJ2-1 | TRBD1 | TRBV9 | TGTGCCAGCAGCCTCCACCCAGGGGGTTCAATCAATGAGCAGTTCTTC | CASSLHPGGSINEQFF
- | TRBJ2-7 | - | TRBV27 | TGTGCCAGCAGCCTCAGCTACGAGCAGTACTTC | CASSLSYEQYF
- | TRBJ1-1 | - | TRBV9 | TGTGCCAGCAGCGTAGGGGGCGGGTATACTGAAGCTTTCTTT | CASSVGGGYTEAFF
- | TRBJ2-5 | - | TRBV13 | TGTGCCAGCAGCCAAACACCAGGGGAGGGTGAGACCCAGTACTTC | CASSQTPGEGETQYF
- | TRBJ2-5 | TRBD2 | TRBV5-4 | TGTGCCAGCCGCCGACTAGCGGGAGAAGAGACCCAGTACTTC | CASRRLAGEETQYF
- | TRBJ1-5 | TRBD1 | TRBV7-8 | TGTGCCAGCAGCCTGGGACAGGTTTTCAATCAGCCCCAGCATTTT | CASSLGQVFNQPQHF
- | TRBJ2-7 | TRBD1 | TRBV15 | TGTGCCACCAGGGGGACAGATTATTACGAGCAGTACTTC | CATRGTDYYEQYF
- | TRBJ1-1 | - | TRBV27 | TGTGCCAGCAGTTTATCAGGTTGGAACACTGAAGCTTTCTTT | CASSLSGWNTEAFF
- | TRBJ1-5 | - | TRBV7-9 | TGTGCCAGCAGCTTAGATCCAGGTCGTAATCAGCCCCAGCATTTT | CASSLDPGRNQPQHF
- | TRBJ2-1 | - | TRBV5-1 | TGCGCCAGCAGGTTAGATGGGGCGGACAATGAGCAGTTCTTC | CASRLDGADNEQFF
- | TRBJ1-2 | - | TRBV2 | TGTGCCAGCATCCCCGCACACACCGCGGGCTACTATGGCTACACCTTC | CASIPAHTAGYYGYTF